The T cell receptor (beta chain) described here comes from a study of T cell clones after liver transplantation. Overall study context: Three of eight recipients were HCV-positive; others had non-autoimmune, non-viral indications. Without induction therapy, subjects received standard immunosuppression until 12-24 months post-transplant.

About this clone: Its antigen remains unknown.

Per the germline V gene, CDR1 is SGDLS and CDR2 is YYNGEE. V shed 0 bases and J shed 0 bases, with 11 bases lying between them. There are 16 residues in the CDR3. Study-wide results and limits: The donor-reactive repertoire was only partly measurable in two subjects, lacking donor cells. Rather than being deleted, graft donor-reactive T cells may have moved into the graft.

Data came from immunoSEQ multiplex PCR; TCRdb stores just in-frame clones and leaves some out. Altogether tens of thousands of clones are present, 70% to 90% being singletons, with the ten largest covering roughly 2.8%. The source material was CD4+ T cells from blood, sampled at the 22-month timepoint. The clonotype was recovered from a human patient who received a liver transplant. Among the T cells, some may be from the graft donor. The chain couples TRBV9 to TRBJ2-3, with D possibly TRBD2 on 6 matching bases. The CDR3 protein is CASSVGDLASTDTQYF. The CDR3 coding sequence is TGTGCCAGCAGCGTAGGGGACTTGGCTAGCACAGATACGCAGTATTTT.